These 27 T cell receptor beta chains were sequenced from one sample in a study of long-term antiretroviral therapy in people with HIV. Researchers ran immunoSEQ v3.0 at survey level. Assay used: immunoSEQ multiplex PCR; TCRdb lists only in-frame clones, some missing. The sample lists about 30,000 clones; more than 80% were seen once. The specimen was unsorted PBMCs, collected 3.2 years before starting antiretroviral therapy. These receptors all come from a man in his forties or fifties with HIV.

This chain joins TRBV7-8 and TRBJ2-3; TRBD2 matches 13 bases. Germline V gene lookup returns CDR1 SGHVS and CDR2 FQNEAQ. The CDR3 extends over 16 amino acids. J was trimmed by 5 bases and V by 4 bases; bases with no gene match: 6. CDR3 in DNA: TGTGCCAGCAGCTCCGGGACTAGCGGGGCTGGAGATACGCAGTATTTT. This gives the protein CASSSGTSGAGDTQYF.

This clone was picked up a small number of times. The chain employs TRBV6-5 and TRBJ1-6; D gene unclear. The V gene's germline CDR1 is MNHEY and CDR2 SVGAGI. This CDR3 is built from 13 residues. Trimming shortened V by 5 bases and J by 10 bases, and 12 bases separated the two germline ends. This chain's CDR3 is CASSRLPPSPLHF. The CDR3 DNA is TGTGCCAGCAGTAGGTTGCCCCCATCACCCCTCCACTTT.

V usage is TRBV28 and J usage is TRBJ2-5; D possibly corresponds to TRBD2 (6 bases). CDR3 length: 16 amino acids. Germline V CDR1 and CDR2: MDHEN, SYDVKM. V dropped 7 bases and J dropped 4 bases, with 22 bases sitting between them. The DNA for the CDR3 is TGTGCCAGCATCCCCGGTGGGGAGGCAAGCATAGAGACCCAGTACTTC. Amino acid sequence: CASIPGGEASIETQYF.

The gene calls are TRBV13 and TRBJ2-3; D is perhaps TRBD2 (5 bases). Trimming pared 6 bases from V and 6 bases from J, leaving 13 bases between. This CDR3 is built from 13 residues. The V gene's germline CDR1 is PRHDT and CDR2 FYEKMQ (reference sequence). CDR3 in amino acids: CASSLKRGDTQYF. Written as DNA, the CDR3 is TGTGCCAGCAGTCTGAAACGGGGTGATACGCAGTATTTT.

As DNA, the CDR3 is TGCGCCAGCAGCTTGGTAGGCGGGAGCACAGATACGCAGTATTTT. This translates into CASSLVGGSTDTQYF. V gene TRBV5-1 combines with J gene TRBJ2-3; maybe TRBD2 (5 bases). Per the germline V gene, CDR1 is SGHRS and CDR2 is YFSETQ. The CDR3 runs 15 residues. V lost 0 bases to trimming and J lost 0 bases, with 8 bases between them.

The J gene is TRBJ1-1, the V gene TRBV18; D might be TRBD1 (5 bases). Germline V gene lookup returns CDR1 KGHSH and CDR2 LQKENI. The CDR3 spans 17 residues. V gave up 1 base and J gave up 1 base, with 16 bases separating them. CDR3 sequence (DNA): TGTGCCAGCTCACCACTCTACTCGGAGGGGAAGAACACTGAAGCTTTCTTT. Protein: CASSPLYSEGKNTEAFF.

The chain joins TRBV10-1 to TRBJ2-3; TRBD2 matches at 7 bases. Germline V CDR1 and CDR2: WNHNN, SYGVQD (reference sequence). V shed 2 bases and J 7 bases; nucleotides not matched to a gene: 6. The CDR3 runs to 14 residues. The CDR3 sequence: CASSEGGRGYTQYF. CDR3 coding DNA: TGCGCCAGCAGTGAGGGCGGGAGAGGCTATACGCAGTATTTT.

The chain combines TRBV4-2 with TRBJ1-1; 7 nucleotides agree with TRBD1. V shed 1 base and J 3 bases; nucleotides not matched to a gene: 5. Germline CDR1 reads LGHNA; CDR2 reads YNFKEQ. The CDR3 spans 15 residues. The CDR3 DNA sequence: TGTGCCAGCAGCCAAGTTCGACAGGGAGACACTGAAGCTTTCTTT. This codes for CASSQVRQGDTEAFF.

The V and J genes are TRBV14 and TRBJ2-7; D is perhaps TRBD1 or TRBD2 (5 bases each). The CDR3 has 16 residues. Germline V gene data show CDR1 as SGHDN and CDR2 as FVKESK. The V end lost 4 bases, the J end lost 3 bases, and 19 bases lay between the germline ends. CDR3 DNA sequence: TGTGCCAGCAGCCCGTCGCTGGGGGATAGAATCTACGAGCAGTACTTC. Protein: CASSPSLGDRIYEQYF.

In DNA form, the CDR3 reads TGCGCCAGCAGTACCTGGGGAAGGAGCTCCTACGAGCAGTACTTC. Protein: CASSTWGRSSYEQYF. The chain recombines TRBV5-1 with TRBJ2-7; D remains ambiguous. The V gene's germline CDR1 is SGHRS and CDR2 YFSETQ. The CDR3 extends over 15 amino acids. V lost 5 bases, J lost 0 bases, and 15 bases lay in between. Complete variable domain (other parts from reference TRBV5-1 and TRBJ2-7): KAGVTQTPRYLIKTRGQQVTLSCSPISGHRSVSWYQQTPGQGLQFLFEYFSETQRNKGNFPGRFSGRQFSNSRSEMNVSTLELGDSALYLCASSTWGRSSYEQYFGPGTRLTVT.

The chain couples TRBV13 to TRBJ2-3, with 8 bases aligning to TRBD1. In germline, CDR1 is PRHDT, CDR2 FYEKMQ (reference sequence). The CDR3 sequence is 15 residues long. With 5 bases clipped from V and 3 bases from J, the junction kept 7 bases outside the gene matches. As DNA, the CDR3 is TGTGCCAGCAGCCGGGACAGGATATTAACAGATACGCAGTATTTT. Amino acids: CASSRDRILTDTQYF.

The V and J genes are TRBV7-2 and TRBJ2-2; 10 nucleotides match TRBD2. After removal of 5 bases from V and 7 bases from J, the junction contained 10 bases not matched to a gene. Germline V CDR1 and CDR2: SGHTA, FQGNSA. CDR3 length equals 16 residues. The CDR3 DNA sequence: TGTGCCAGCAGCGGCCTGGGGGCTAGCGGGGGCGGGGAGCTGTTTTTT. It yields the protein CASSGLGASGGGELFF. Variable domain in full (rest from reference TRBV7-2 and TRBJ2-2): GAGVSQSPSNKVTEKGKDVELRCDPISGHTALYWYRQSLGQGLEFLIYFQGNSAPDKSGLPSDRFSAERTGGSVSTLTIQRTQQEDSAVYLCASSGLGASGGGELFFGEGSRLTVL.

CDR3: CASSPQGSGGGNEQFF. In nucleotides, the CDR3 is TGTGCCAGCAGCCCCCAGGGTAGCGGGGGGGGGAATGAGCAGTTCTTC. The rearrangement links TRBV5-4 to TRBJ2-1; 11 bases are shared with TRBD2. The CDR3 length is 16 residues. Trimming at V came to 4 bases and at J to 7 bases, leaving 10 bases not matched to a gene. Germline lookup yields CDR1 SGHNT and CDR2 YYREEE (reference sequence).

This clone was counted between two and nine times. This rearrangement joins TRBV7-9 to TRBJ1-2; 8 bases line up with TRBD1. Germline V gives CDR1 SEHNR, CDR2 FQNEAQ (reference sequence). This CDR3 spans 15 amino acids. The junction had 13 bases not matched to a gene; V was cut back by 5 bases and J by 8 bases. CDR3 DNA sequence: TGTGCCAGCAGCGTGGTCGGCCAGGGGGCGAGAGGCTACACCTTC. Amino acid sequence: CASSVVGQGARGYTF.

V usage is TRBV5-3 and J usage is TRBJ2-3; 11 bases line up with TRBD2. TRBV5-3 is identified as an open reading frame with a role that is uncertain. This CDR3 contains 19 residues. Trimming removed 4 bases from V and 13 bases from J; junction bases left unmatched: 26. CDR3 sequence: CARSLCERLAGTLTDGEYF. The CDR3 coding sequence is TGTGCCAGAAGCCTCTGCGAAAGACTAGCGGGGACTCTCACAGATGGCGAGTATTTT.

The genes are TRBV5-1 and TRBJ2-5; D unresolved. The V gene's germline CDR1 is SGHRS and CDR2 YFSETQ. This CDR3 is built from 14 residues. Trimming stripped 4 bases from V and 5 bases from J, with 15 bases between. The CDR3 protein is CASSGGFPAETQYF. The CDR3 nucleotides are TGCGCCAGCAGCGGTGGATTCCCGGCGGAGACCCAGTACTTC.

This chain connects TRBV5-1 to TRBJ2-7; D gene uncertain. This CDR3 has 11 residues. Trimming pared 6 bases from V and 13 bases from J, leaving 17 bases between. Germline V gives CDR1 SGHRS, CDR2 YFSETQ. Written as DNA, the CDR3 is TGCGCCAGCAAGGGCGAGAGTATCGGCTACTTC. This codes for CASKGESIGYF.

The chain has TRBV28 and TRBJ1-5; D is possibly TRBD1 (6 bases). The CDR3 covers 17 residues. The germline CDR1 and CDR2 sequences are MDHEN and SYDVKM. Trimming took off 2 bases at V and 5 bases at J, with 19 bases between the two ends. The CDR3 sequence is CASSLTQGRYQDQPQHF. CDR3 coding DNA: TGTGCCAGCAGTTTAACACAGGGAAGATACCAGGATCAGCCCCAGCATTTT.

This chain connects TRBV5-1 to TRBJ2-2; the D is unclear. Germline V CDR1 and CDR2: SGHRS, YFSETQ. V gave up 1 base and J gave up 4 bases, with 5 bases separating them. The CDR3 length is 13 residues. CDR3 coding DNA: TGCGCCAGCAGCTTGCAAGTCACCGGGGAGCTGTTTTTT. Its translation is CASSLQVTGELFF.

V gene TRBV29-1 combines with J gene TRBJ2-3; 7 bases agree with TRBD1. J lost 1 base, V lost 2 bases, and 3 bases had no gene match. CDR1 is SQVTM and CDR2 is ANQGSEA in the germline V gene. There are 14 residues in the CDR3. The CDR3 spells CSVERGLGTDTQYF. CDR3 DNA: TGCAGCGTTGAAAGGGGGCTGGGCACAGATACGCAGTATTTT.

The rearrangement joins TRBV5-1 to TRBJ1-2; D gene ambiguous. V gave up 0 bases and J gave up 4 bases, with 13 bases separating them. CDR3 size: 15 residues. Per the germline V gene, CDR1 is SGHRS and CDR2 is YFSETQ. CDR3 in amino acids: CASSLATGMGYGYTF. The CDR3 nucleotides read TGCGCCAGCAGCTTGGCCACGGGGATGGGCTATGGCTACACCTTC.

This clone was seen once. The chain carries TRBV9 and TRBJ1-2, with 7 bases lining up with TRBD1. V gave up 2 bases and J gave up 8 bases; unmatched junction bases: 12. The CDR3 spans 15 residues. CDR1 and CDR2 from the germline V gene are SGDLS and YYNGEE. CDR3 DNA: TGTGCCAGCAGCGTCATAGGGAATACAGGGGAGGGCTACACCTTC. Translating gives CASSVIGNTGEGYTF.

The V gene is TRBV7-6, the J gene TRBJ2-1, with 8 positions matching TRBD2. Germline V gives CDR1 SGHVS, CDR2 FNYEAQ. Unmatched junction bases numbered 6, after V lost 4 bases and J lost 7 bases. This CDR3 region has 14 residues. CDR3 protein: CASSSGGDKNEQFF. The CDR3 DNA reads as TGTGCCAGCAGCTCCGGGGGGGATAAGAATGAGCAGTTCTTC.

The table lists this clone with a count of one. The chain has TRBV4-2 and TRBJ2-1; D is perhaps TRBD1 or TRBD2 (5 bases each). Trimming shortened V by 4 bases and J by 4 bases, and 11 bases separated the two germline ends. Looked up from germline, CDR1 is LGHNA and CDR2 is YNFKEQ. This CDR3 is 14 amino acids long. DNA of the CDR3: TGTGCCAGCAGCCCGCCGGGACGTTACAATGAGCAGTTCTTC. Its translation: CASSPPGRYNEQFF.

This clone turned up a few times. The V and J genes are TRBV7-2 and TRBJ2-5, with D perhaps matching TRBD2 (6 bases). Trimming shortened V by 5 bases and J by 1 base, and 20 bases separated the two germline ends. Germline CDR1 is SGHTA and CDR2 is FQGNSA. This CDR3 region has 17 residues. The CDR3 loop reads CASSRKYTSWGQETQYF. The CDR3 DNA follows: TGTGCCAGCAGCCGTAAATACACTAGCTGGGGCCAAGAGACCCAGTACTTC.

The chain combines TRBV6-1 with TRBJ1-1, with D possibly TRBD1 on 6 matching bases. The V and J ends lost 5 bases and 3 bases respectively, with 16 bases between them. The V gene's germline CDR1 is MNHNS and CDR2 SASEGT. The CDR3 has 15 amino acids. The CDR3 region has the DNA TGTGCCAGCAGTCCGAGACCCAGGGGCTACACTGAAGCTTTCTTT. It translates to CASSPRPRGYTEAFF.

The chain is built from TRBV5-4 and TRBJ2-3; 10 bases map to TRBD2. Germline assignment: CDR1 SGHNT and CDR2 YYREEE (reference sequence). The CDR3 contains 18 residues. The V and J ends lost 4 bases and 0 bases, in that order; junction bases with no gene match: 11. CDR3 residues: CASSPWPSGGLSTDTQYF. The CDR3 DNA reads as TGTGCCAGCAGCCCTTGGCCTAGCGGGGGCCTTAGCACAGATACGCAGTATTTT.